These T cell receptor beta chains were read from a single sample in a study of spatial heterogeneity in lung cancer. TCRdb passed the 5' RACE reads through MiXCR, listing each CDR3 protein once. The repertoire holds 35,000 to 45,000 distinct CDR3 sequences, with approximately 5.2% as singletons. The sample consisted of PBMCs, taken at surgery. The receptors originated from a female donor with early-stage non-small cell lung cancer. Both conserved end residues are trimmed from each CDR3. The order of the fields is V gene, CDR3 length, CDR3 protein.

TRBV9	13	ASSATGGYGNTIY
TRBV7-2	17	ASRSGTSSSSANTGELF
TRBV20-1	15	SAPLAGGVSSYNEQF
TRBV18	12	ASSGGQRRMAQY
TRBV5-1	17	ASSSLRGLPREANYGYT
TRBV30	9	AWNLAAEAF
TRBV7-2	12	ASRRGGFNYGYT
TRBV6-1	13	ASSASGANTGELF
TRBV11-2	15	ASSLVASGGSRETQY
TRBV5-6	14	ASSSLADRGTDTQY
TRBV20-1	12	SAPPNSYNSPLH
TRBV5-1	11	ASRQGRTGELF
TRBV28	11	ASSLSPGGPQH
TRBV5-5	14	ASSLSPGRGNYGYT
TRBV11-1	14	ASSAWGDRGYNEQF
TRBV6-6	12	ASSYAGKDYGYT
TRBV9	13	ASSVGTSGLDTQY
TRBV2	12	ASSERTSMRTQY
TRBV30	12	AWSTQGIKNIQY
TRBV13	13	ASRGGRMTNYGYT
TRBV5-1	12	ANSPTAASYEQY
TRBV5-1	11	ASSLAQSEKLF
TRBV9	14	ASSISTGTWGTEAF
TRBV28	14	ASSSLTSGGGETQY
TRBV12-3/TRBV12-4	13	ASTPDRGHNSPLH
TRBV2	11	ASSMTRNTEAF
TRBV7-2	13	ASSSNRGAYETQY
TRBV7-9	15	ASSFPGEGKDTDTQY
TRBV3-1	12	ASSPRQGNYGYT
TRBV6-1	11	ASRNRNTGELF
TRBV7-2	13	ASSPGQGWSPPLH
TRBV25-1	14	ASSQTGQGSLDGYT
TRBV9	11	ASSVLLNSPLH
TRBV7-4	13	ASSEQGWFQETQY
TRBV30	13	AWADRAIRNTEAF
TRBV6-2/TRBV6-3	12	ASSYTQGVDTQY
TRBV4-1	16	ASSQGLAGGPNYNEQF
TRBV9	14	ASSVDGGGNYYEQY
TRBV7-2	13	ASSLQASGMAAQY
TRBV9	16	ASSRSAGAVSMNTEAF
TRBV7-9	14	ASSFWTGGMNTEAF
TRBV20-1	13	SARLAGGPTDTQY
TRBV5-6	11	ASSFGDSYEQY
TRBV5-1	12	ASSGDSGADTQY
TRBV7-6	16	ASSLVPPPGQGVYGYT
TRBV7-9	10	ASSPDIHTQY
TRBV5-1	13	ASSGLATPTDTQY
TRBV5-4	17	ASSPRGTSGAHSYNEQF
TRBV7-8	10	ASSSLGQPQH
TRBV19	16	ASSIRQWNRYGNQPQH
TRBV29-1	13	SVGNSGGAADTQY
TRBV7-9	13	ASSFRDRGDHEQY
TRBV9	12	ASSVVGNTNIQY